This section outlines one T cell receptor (beta chain) sequence together with its context. Its antigen is currently unknown. The V segment lost 5 bases and the J segment 2 bases; nucleotides outside the gene matches: 8. The CDR3 length is 15 residues. Germline V CDR1 and CDR2: WSHSY, SAAADI. Both subsets, CD45RA+ naive and CD45RA-negative memory, were split from the CD4+ cells. Measured with immunoSEQ multiplex PCR; TCRdb has only the in-frame clones, and not every one. Of 2,500,000 or so clones listed, over 85% are singletons. The data originate from a study of shared clonotypes between healthy human individuals. Study in general: The study drew on a couple of women and three men aged 18 to 49 as donors. Overall study findings and caveats: Only blood underwent sampling, and tissue repertoires likely differ.

The TCR comes from a man younger than 35 in good health. V and J are TRBV10-2 and TRBJ1-1; 7 positions agree with TRBD1. The sample comprised naive CD4+ T cells sorted from blood. As to subset: CD45RA+ positively selected. The CDR3 reads CASSPIDRDNTEAFF. CDR3 sequence (DNA): TGCGCCAGCAGTCCTATCGACAGGGATAACACTGAAGCTTTCTTT.